Given below is one TCR beta chain in context. Antigen unknown. The data were taken from a study of monozygotic twins with cystic fibrosis. Study-wide points: The repertoire was suggested to be naive-dominated, clonality median roughly 0.0091. No link emerged between shared CDR3 counts and age, concordance or severity.

Produced via immunoSEQ multiplex PCR; TCRdb's table is partial and in-frame only. The table records approximately 27,000 clones, about nine tenths of them present only once. The CDR3 consists of 14 residues. Per germline, CDR1 MNHEY and CDR2 SVGAGI. V was trimmed by 2 bases and J by 0 bases, leaving 8 bases between them. Sequencing input: blood. This receptor was taken from a girl aged 2-10 years with cystic fibrosis. The chain employs TRBV6-5 and TRBJ2-7, with unresolved D. The CDR3 is CASSYGRNSYEQYF. The DNA for the CDR3 is TGTGCCAGCAGTTACGGACGGAACTCCTACGAGCAGTACTTC.